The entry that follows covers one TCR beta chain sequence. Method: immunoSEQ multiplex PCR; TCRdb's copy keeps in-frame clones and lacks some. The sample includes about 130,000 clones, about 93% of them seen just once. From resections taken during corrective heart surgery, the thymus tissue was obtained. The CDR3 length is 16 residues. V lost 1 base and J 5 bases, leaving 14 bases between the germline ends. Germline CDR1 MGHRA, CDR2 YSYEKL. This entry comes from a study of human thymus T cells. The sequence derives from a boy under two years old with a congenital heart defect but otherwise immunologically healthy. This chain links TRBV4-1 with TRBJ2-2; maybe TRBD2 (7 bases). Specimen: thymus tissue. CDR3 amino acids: CASSQGEGEETGELFF. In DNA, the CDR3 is TGCGCCAGCAGCCAAGGGGAGGGGGAGGAAACCGGGGAGCTGTTTTTT.